What follows is one TCR beta chain and its context. No antigen is known for it. An end of the junction does not agree with germline; a read error may underlie this. This sample was included in a study of blood T cell repertoires in COVID-19 (dated by TCRdb to 2020 to 2022). With regard to the full study: Samples covering the acute and convalescent phases of COVID-19 were provided by collaborators in the United States, Italy and Spain. The prospective study material was composed of cDNA or gDNA derived from T cells, B-cell-depleted T cells, or PBMCs. Subjects who had been exposed to COVID-19, were actively infected with it, or had recovered from it provided the deeply sampled blood TCRbeta repertoires that made up the dataset. A freely available public database, intended as a resource for researchers studying the immune response to SARS-CoV-2, is where the repertoires were released. Samples came from the ongoing ImmuneRACE study (first 160 participants) plus 1,254 subjects from 6 global collaborators. A de-identified subject ID, COVID-19 status, age in years and sex were almost always included in the sample metadata. Where available, HLA class I and class II types were obtained from metadata supplied by the sample provider rather than from assay-based typing.

Results and caveats for the whole study, not just this receptor: The quantity of clinical and demographic metadata differed by source and by participant and was supplied without curation.

TCRbeta CDR3 regions were amplified from genomic DNA by means of the immunoSEQ Assay, a bias-controlled multiplex PCR. Regarding the original processing steps: The number of nucleated cells in each sample was estimated by amplification of reference gene primers within the assay. Sequence reads were collapsed and filtered to measure the absolute abundance of every unique TCRbeta CDR3 rearrangement. Productive Simpson clonality was computed per sample as the square root of Simpson's diversity index over productive rearrangements. This is the immuneACCESS table as TCRdb keeps it, with only in-frame sequences that have V and J called. A part of the clones is gone; compared with another copy, unresolved V genes explain less than half, and the rest is unexplained. V and J calls plus clone size are reproduced from that table; the DNA served to infer D and trimming. This sample is represented by around 150,000 clones; 60% to 85% of them were singletons. Approximately 16% of the sample is taken by the ten largest.

The collaborating institutions used their own protocols to collect whole blood in K2EDTA tubes. Collaborator samples were shipped for TCRbeta analysis as frozen whole blood, isolated PBMCs, or DNA extracted from either sample type. The CDR3 runs 13 amino acids, cysteine and phenylalanine included. Only the CDR3 DNA is retained, 39 bases long and in frame from the first base. According to the germline V gene (reference sequence), CDR1 reads SGHNT and CDR2 reads YYREEE. The rearranged segments are TRBV5-4 and TRBJ1-6; TRBD1 agrees with 8 junctional bases. The TCR originated in a man between 45 and 60 years old with acute or convalescent COVID-19. The material sequenced was peripheral blood. CDR3 reads: CASSLAQGESFYF. The nucleotides read TGTGCCAGCAGCTTGGCACAGGGGGAAAGTTTCTACTTT. Beyond the CDR3, the reference TRBV5-4 and TRBJ1-6 genes provide the residues; the full variable domain reads: ETGVTQSPTHLIKTRGQQVTLRCSSQSGHNTVSWYQQALGQGPQFIFQYYREEENGRGNFPPRFSGLQFPNYSSELNVNALELDDSALYLCASSLAQGESFYFGNGTRLTVT.